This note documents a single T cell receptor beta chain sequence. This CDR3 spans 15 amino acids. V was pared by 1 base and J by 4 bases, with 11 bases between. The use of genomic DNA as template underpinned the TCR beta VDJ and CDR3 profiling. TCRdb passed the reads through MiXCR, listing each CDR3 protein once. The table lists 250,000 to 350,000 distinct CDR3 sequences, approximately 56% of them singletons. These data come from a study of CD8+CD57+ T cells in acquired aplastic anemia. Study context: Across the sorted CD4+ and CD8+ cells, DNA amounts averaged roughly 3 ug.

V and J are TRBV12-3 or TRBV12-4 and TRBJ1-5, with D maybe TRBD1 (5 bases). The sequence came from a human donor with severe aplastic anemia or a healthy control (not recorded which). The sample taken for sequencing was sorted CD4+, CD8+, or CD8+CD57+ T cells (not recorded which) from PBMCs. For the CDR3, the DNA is TGTGCCAGCAGTTTAGTGCAGGGTGGGAATCAGCCCCAGCATTTT. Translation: CASSLVQGGNQPQHF.